Listed below are T cell receptor beta chains from one sample, sequenced in a study of cytomegalovirus exposure and HLA in healthy donors. Generated by immunoSEQ multiplex PCR, the TCRdb table keeps only in-frame clones and is missing some. The sample records 100,000 to 120,000 clones, around 86% being singletons. Source material: PBMCs. The source is a man aged 40-49 years in good health and CMV-seronegative. CDR3s include the opening cysteine and the closing phenylalanine or tryptophan. A D gene is named only where the DNA matches it firmly. Expanded clones get a size class; other rows say once, few or many, or leave the size out.

d_call,j_call,v_call,clone_size,cdr3_aa,cdr3_nt
TRBD1,TRBJ1-5,TRBV4-2,NA,CASSLRQGDQPQHF,TGTGCCAGCAGCCTAAGACAGGGAGATCAGCCCCAGCATTTT
NA,TRBJ2-2,TRBV9,NA,CASSEPDKSTGELFF,TGTGCCAGCAGCGAACCAGATAAAAGCACCGGGGAGCTGTTTTTT
TRBD1,TRBJ2-7,TRBV15,NA,CATSLRGGQGYEQYF,TGTGCCACCAGCCTCCGTGGGGGACAGGGCTACGAGCAGTACTTC
TRBD1,TRBJ1-2,TRBV7-2,NA,CASSLAGTGHNYGYTF,TGTGCCAGCAGCTTAGCCGGGACAGGGCACAACTATGGCTACACCTTC
NA,TRBJ2-5,TRBV5-6,NA,CASSLVNVEPKETQYF,TGTGCCAGCAGCTTGGTAAACGTGGAGCCAAAAGAGACCCAGTACTTC
NA,TRBJ2-2,TRBV28,NA,CASQNTGELFF,TGTGCCAGCCAGAACACCGGGGAGCTGTTTTTT
NA,TRBJ2-3,TRBV29-1,NA,CSVDPGYTDTQYF,TGCAGCGTTGATCCGGGGTACACAGATACGCAGTATTTT
NA,TRBJ1-6,TRBV15,NA,CATSNRAVSPLHF,TGTGCCACCAGCAACAGGGCCGTTTCACCCCTCCACTTT
NA,TRBJ2-1,TRBV19,once,CASRLGQGGNEQFF,TGTGCCAGTAGGCTAGGGCAGGGAGGCAATGAGCAGTTCTTC
TRBD2,TRBJ2-3,TRBV5-1,NA,CASSLDRLAGATDTQYF,TGCGCCAGCAGCTTGGATCGGCTAGCGGGGGCCACAGATACGCAGTATTTT
TRBD1,TRBJ2-2,TRBV19,NA,CASSQTGGAGELFF,TGTGCCAGTAGCCAGACAGGGGGGGCCGGGGAGCTGTTTTTT
NA,TRBJ1-3,TRBV6-5,NA,CASRSSSGNTIYF,TGTGCCAGCAGATCTAGCTCTGGAAACACCATATATTTT
NA,TRBJ1-5,TRBV19,NA,CASSMTGDQPQHF,TGTGCCAGTAGTATGACAGGTGATCAGCCCCAGCATTTT
NA,TRBJ1-5,TRBV11-2,NA,CASSPKGWGEPQHF,TGTGCCAGCAGCCCCAAGGGGTGGGGGGAGCCCCAGCATTTT
NA,TRBJ2-2,TRBV6-5,NA,CASRRSLTGELFF,TGTGCCAGCAGGCGTTCCCTTACCGGGGAGCTGTTTTTT
TRBD1,TRBJ2-7,TRBV15,NA,CATSRSSGQSYEQYF,TGTGCCACCAGCAGAAGCTCGGGACAGAGCTACGAGCAGTACTTC
NA,TRBJ2-7,TRBV4-3,NA,CASSQDRVAYEQYF,TGCGCCAGCAGCCAAGACAGGGTTGCGTACGAGCAGTACTTC
NA,TRBJ2-7,TRBV11-2,once,CASTPWAGYYEQYF,TGTGCCAGCACCCCATGGGCGGGATACTACGAGCAGTACTTC
NA,TRBJ1-1,TRBV5-1,NA,CASSLRTTDTEAFF,TGCGCCAGCAGCTTACGGACAACTGACACTGAAGCTTTCTTT
NA,TRBJ1-1,TRBV29-1,NA,CSVYRGGNTEAFF,TGCAGCGTTTACCGGGGTGGGAACACTGAAGCTTTCTTT
NA,TRBJ2-5,TRBV25-1,NA,CASEDWQETQYF,TGTGCCAGCGAGGACTGGCAAGAGACCCAGTACTTC
NA,TRBJ2-5,TRBV2,NA,CALSGRRGGAQETQYF,TGTGCCCTATCGGGAAGGCGCGGGGGCGCCCAAGAGACCCAGTACTTC
NA,TRBJ1-2,TRBV29-1,once,CSVGPGGGGVSSGYTF,TGCAGCGTTGGCCCGGGTGGGGGGGGCGTTTCATCTGGCTACACCTTC
NA,TRBJ1-5,TRBV10-1,NA,CASSESDSLSSNQPQHF,TGCGCCAGCAGTGAGTCTGACAGCCTGAGTAGCAATCAGCCCCAGCATTTT
TRBD1,TRBJ1-1,TRBV5-6,few,CASSYRGKGGNTEAFF,TGTGCCAGCAGCTACAGGGGTAAGGGAGGGAACACTGAAGCTTTCTTT
TRBD1,TRBJ2-7,TRBV9,few,CASNGQGLDYEQYF,TGTGCCAGCAACGGACAGGGGCTTGACTACGAGCAGTACTTC
TRBD1,TRBJ2-7,TRBV6-5,NA,CASSYRDRGGYEQYF,TGTGCCAGCAGTTATCGGGACAGGGGAGGCTACGAGCAGTACTTC
NA,TRBJ1-1,TRBV28,NA,CASSLRVGAIGTEAFF,TGTGCCAGCAGTCTAAGGGTGGGGGCAATTGGCACTGAAGCTTTCTTT
NA,TRBJ2-1,TRBV6-5,NA,CASSRGNEQFF,TGTGCCAGCAGCCGGGGCAATGAGCAGTTCTTC
NA,TRBJ1-2,TRBV5-4,NA,CASSLDRENYGYTF,TGTGCCAGCAGCTTGGACAGGGAAAACTATGGCTACACCTTC
NA,TRBJ1-5,TRBV30,NA,CAWTLGGQPQHF,TGTGCCTGGACTCTGGGAGGTCAGCCCCAGCATTTT
NA,TRBJ2-2,TRBV5-1,NA,CASSPGTWNTGELFF,TGCGCCAGCAGCCCCGGGACATGGAACACCGGGGAGCTGTTTTTT
TRBD2,TRBJ2-3,TRBV5-4,few,CASTTGGPSTDTQYF,TGTGCCAGCACGACGGGGGGGCCCAGCACAGATACGCAGTATTTT
NA,TRBJ1-5,TRBV28,few,CASYTGNQPQHF,TGTGCCAGCTATACAGGCAATCAGCCCCAGCATTTT
NA,TRBJ2-2,TRBV18,NA,CASSPLRENTGELFF,TGTGCCAGCTCACCGCTGCGTGAGAACACCGGGGAGCTGTTTTTT
NA,TRBJ1-4,TRBV28,NA,CASSSQGGIVKLFF,TGTGCCAGCAGTTCACAGGGTGGGATAGTAAAACTGTTTTTT
TRBD1,TRBJ2-5,TRBV25-1,NA,CASSARTGPVQETQYF,TGTGCCAGCAGTGCGCGGACAGGGCCTGTACAAGAGACCCAGTACTTC
TRBD2,TRBJ2-1,TRBV2,NA,CASTAGSYNEQFF,TGTGCCAGCACAGCGGGGAGTTACAATGAGCAGTTCTTC
NA,TRBJ1-2,TRBV28,NA,CASSLGQTYGYTF,TGTGCCAGCAGCTTAGGACAAACCTATGGCTACACCTTC
NA,TRBJ1-1,TRBV6-5,few,CASSYLRGGAEAFF,TGTGCCAGCAGTTACTTGAGGGGAGGGGCTGAAGCTTTCTTT
TRBD1,TRBJ2-1,TRBV5-1,NA,CASSQPWTGGYNEQFF,TGCGCCAGCAGCCAACCTTGGACAGGGGGCTACAATGAGCAGTTCTTC
NA,TRBJ1-4,TRBV2,NA,CASIYSGEKLFF,TGTGCCAGCATTTATTCGGGGGAAAAACTGTTTTTT
TRBD2,TRBJ2-2,TRBV27,NA,CASSLGGTGELFF,TGTGCCAGCAGTTTGGGGGGGACCGGGGAGCTGTTTTTT
NA,TRBJ1-5,TRBV2,NA,CASNFQGSNQPQHF,TGTGCCAGCAATTTCCAGGGGAGCAATCAGCCCCAGCATTTT
NA,TRBJ1-6,TRBV6-4,once,CASSDSGSYNSPLHF,TGTGCCAGCAGTGACAGCGGTTCCTATAATTCACCCCTCCACTTT
NA,TRBJ1-4,TRBV19,NA,CASKIRATATNEKLFF,TGTGCCAGTAAAATCAGAGCGACCGCAACTAATGAAAAACTGTTTTTT
TRBD1,TRBJ1-5,TRBV2,NA,CASKVGTELNQPQHF,TGTGCCAGCAAGGTTGGGACAGAGTTGAATCAGCCCCAGCATTTT
NA,TRBJ1-2,TRBV19,NA,CASSIRGDYGYTF,TGTGCCAGTAGTATCCGGGGGGACTATGGCTACACCTTC
TRBD2,TRBJ2-5,TRBV15,NA,CATSGGGYQETQYF,TGTGCCACCAGCGGGGGGGGGTACCAAGAGACCCAGTACTTC
TRBD2,TRBJ2-5,TRBV6-1,NA,CASSDPGGGVETQYF,TGTGCCAGCAGTGATCCGGGGGGGGGCGTTGAGACCCAGTACTTC
TRBD1,TRBJ2-5,TRBV5-1,NA,CASSLVAGGQETQYF,TGCGCCAGCAGCTTGGTGGCAGGGGGCCAAGAGACCCAGTACTTC
TRBD1,TRBJ1-3,TRBV7-2,NA,CASSLGQGAGNTIYF,TGTGCCAGCAGCTTGGGACAGGGGGCTGGAAACACCATATATTTT
NA,TRBJ1-5,TRBV9,NA,CASSGGGSNQPQHF,TGTGCCAGCAGCGGCGGGGGTAGCAATCAGCCCCAGCATTTT
NA,TRBJ2-7,TRBV5-1,once,CASSFERVSYEQYF,TGCGCCAGCAGCTTCGAACGCGTTTCCTACGAGCAGTACTTC
NA,TRBJ1-2,TRBV10-3,NA,CAITEGGRSGGYTF,TGTGCCATCACCGAGGGGGGGCGCAGTGGTGGCTACACCTTC